Following are 3 T cell receptor beta chains from one sample sequenced in a study of blood T cell repertoires in COVID-19. Assay: immunoSEQ multiplex PCR; the TCRdb copy retains only in-frame clones and omits some. Here the sample spans 200,000 to 300,000 clones, approximately 86% being singletons. Input material: peripheral blood. Source of these receptors: a young man with active or convalescent COVID-19.

V usage is TRBV7-2 and J usage is TRBJ2-3, with TRBD2 matching 11 bases. Germline V gene data show CDR1 as SGHTA and CDR2 as FQGNSA. J gave up 4 bases and V 5 bases, and 8 bases lay outside the gene matches. This CDR3 is built from 16 residues. CDR3 sequence reads: CASSLLAGGGADTQYF. The CDR3 DNA follows: TGTGCCAGCAGCCTCCTAGCGGGGGGAGGCGCAGATACGCAGTATTTT.

V and J are TRBV5-1 and TRBJ1-1; possibly TRBD1 for D (5 bases). Per germline, CDR1 SGHRS and CDR2 YFSETQ. Trimming removed 5 bases from V and 5 bases from J, with 13 bases in between. This CDR3 is built from 13 residues. The chain's CDR3 is CASRAGRETEAFF. CDR3 DNA sequence: TGCGCCAGCAGGGCGGGGCGGGAAACTGAAGCTTTCTTT.

The V and J genes are TRBV10-1 and TRBJ2-2; 10 bases align to TRBD1. The V and J ends lost 0 bases and 0 bases, in that order; junction bases with no gene match: 4. Germline V gene lookup returns CDR1 WNHNN and CDR2 SYGVQD (reference sequence). This CDR3 has 18 residues. The CDR3 loop is CASSESDRGSTNTGELFF. The CDR3 nucleotides read TGCGCCAGCAGTGAGTCGGACAGGGGGTCTACGAACACCGGGGAGCTGTTTTTT.